This is a list of T cell receptor beta chains from one sample in a study of blood T cell repertoires in COVID-19. Profiling relied on immunoSEQ multiplex PCR, and the TCRdb table lists in-frame clones only, not all of them. The sample consists of about half a million clones, over 75% of them appearing once. The specimen was peripheral blood. These receptors all stem from a human donor in a cohort sampled during active COVID-19. The CDR3 runs from the conserved cysteine through the conserved F or W. Each record gives: V gene, clone size, J gene, D gene, CDR3 DNA, CDR3 protein. The D gene is left open where the match is weak. Where a row states a size, it is once, few, many or the class of an expanded clone; other rows omit it.

>TRBV5-5|-|TRBJ1-1|-
TGTGCCAGCAGCTTAAGGGAGAGGAGGATGAACACTGAAGCTTTCTTT
CASSLRERRMNTEAFF
>TRBV15|-|TRBJ1-5|-
TGTGCCACCAGCAGAGATCTGGCCACCCCTAATCAGCCCCAGCATTTT
CATSRDLATPNQPQHF
>TRBV28|-|TRBJ2-1|-
TGTGCCAGCAGTTTATGGGGGGCGACCTCTGGTGAGCAGTTCTTC
CASSLWGATSGEQFF
>TRBV29-1|-|TRBJ2-7|TRBD1
TGCAGCGTAGGGACAGGGGACCACGAGCAGTACTTC
CSVGTGDHEQYF
>TRBV19|few|TRBJ2-7|-
TGTGCCAGTAGTAAAGGACAGTACGAGCAGTACTTC
CASSKGQYEQYF
>TRBV7-2|-|TRBJ2-1|TRBD2
TGTGCCAGCAGCTCCTCTACTAGCGGGAGTCAGTTCTTC
CASSSSTSGSQFF
>TRBV4-3|-|TRBJ1-3|TRBD1
TGCGCCAGCAGCCATCAGGGACAGGGGGCGGACACCATATATTTT
CASSHQGQGADTIYF
>TRBV12-3/TRBV12-4|-|TRBJ2-7|-
TGTGCCAGCAGCCGGGGTTTTTGGGGAGGGCAGTACTTC
CASSRGFWGGQYF
>TRBV5-6|-|TRBJ1-1|-
TGTGCCAGCAGGACGTGGGGCCAAGGGGGCACTGAAGCTTTCTTT
CASRTWGQGGTEAFF
>TRBV27|-|TRBJ2-3|-
TGTGCCAGCAGTTTCCTAGCGATAAGCACAGATACGCAGTATTTT
CASSFLAISTDTQYF
>TRBV11-2|-|TRBJ2-7|-
TGTGCCAGCAGCTTAGGTGGACTCTACTACGAGCAGTACTTC
CASSLGGLYYEQYF
>TRBV5-1|few|TRBJ2-3|TRBD1
TGCGCCAGCAGCGTATCCGGGACAGGGCAATATACGCAGTATTTT
CASSVSGTGQYTQYF
>TRBV27|-|TRBJ2-3|TRBD2
TGTGCCAGCAAAACGGGAGGTGTGAATACGCAGTATTTT
CASKTGGVNTQYF
>TRBV7-9|-|TRBJ2-3|-
TGTGCCAGCAGCTTAAAGATTGGCGGGAACCCAGATACGCAGTATTTT
CASSLKIGGNPDTQYF
>TRBV18|-|TRBJ2-1|-
TGTGCCAGCTCACCATCCAGGGGAAATGAGCAGTTCTTC
CASSPSRGNEQFF
>TRBV3-1/TRBV3-2|-|TRBJ1-1|-
TGTGCCAGCAGCCAAGTGCCGGGGTTAGTTACTGAAGCTTTCTTT
CASSQVPGLVTEAFF
>TRBV3-1/TRBV3-2|-|TRBJ1-1|TRBD1
TGTGCCAGCAGCCCCCCCGGGACAGGGGTTTATGAAGCTTTCTTT
CASSPPGTGVYEAFF
>TRBV5-1|-|TRBJ2-3|-
TGCGCCAGCAGCACGGCTCGGCAGGGGTTTTTCACAGATACGCAGTATTTT
CASSTARQGFFTDTQYF
>TRBV7-2|-|TRBJ2-2|-
TGTGCCAGCAGCCTCTTGGGGCTAGAGGCCGGGGAGCTGTTTTTT
CASSLLGLEAGELFF
>TRBV5-6|-|TRBJ2-1|TRBD2
TGTGCCAGCAGCGGGAATGGACGCGGGAGGGCCGATGAGCAGTTCTTC
CASSGNGRGRADEQFF
>TRBV28|once|TRBJ2-6|TRBD1
TGTGCCAGCAGTTTATACCCGGGACAGGGACCATCTGGGGCCAACGTCCTGACTTTC
CASSLYPGQGPSGANVLTF
>TRBV21-1|-|TRBJ2-3|-
TGTGCCAGCAGCAAGGGAGGACTAGCGGGACGCCCACACTCTAGCACAGATACGCAGTATTTT
CASSKGGLAGRPHSSTDTQYF
>TRBV3-1/TRBV3-2|-|TRBJ1-1|-
TGTGCCAGCAGCTCTCTTTTTAACACTGAAGCTTTCTTT
CASSSLFNTEAFF
>TRBV29-1|-|TRBJ2-1|TRBD1
TGCAGCGCCACACCGGGACAGGGCCTTGGAAATTACAATGAGCAGTTCTTC
CSATPGQGLGNYNEQFF
>TRBV2|-|TRBJ2-2|TRBD2
TGTGCCAGCAGTGAAGCGAAACTAGCGGGGGGCAGCGCCGGGGAGCTGTTTTTT
CASSEAKLAGGSAGELFF
>TRBV9|-|TRBJ2-3|TRBD2
TGTGCCAGCAGCGTTGGGACTAGCGGGATCACAGATACGCAGTATTTT
CASSVGTSGITDTQYF
>TRBV28|once|TRBJ1-3|TRBD1
TGTGCCAGCAGTTTATCATTTCAGGGGGCCTCTGGAAACACCATATATTTT
CASSLSFQGASGNTIYF
>TRBV7-9|-|TRBJ1-2|TRBD1
TGTGCCAGCAGCAGCCCTGGACCCGGGACAGGGAACTATGGCTACACCTTC
CASSSPGPGTGNYGYTF
>TRBV18|few|TRBJ1-3|TRBD1
TGTGCCAGCTCACCTTGGGACAGCGATACTGGAAACACCATATATTTT
CASSPWDSDTGNTIYF
>TRBV3-1/TRBV3-2|-|TRBJ1-1|TRBD1
TGTGCCAGCAGCCCACGACAGGGGAACACTGAAGCTTTCTTT
CASSPRQGNTEAFF
>TRBV19|-|TRBJ2-7|TRBD1
TGTGCCAGTAGCCTCAGGGGGTACGAGCAGTACTTC
CASSLRGYEQYF
>TRBV6-5|once|TRBJ2-3|-
TGTGCCAGCCGGCGGGACCCGCCTAGCACAGATACGCAGTATTTT
CASRRDPPSTDTQYF
>TRBV5-1|-|TRBJ1-1|TRBD1
TGCGCCAGCAGCCCCTTGGACAGGGAGGAGACTGAAGCTTTCTTT
CASSPLDREETEAFF
>TRBV5-6|-|TRBJ1-5|TRBD1
TGTGCCAGCAGCTGGGGACAGGGGTCTCAGCCCCAGCATTTT
CASSWGQGSQPQHF
>TRBV7-8|-|TRBJ1-2|-
TGTGCCAGCAGCTTAGCGGATCCGGAGGGCTACACCTTC
CASSLADPEGYTF
>TRBV29-1|-|TRBJ2-7|TRBD2
TGCAGCGTTGAGGGGGGGGAGCAGTACTTC
CSVEGGEQYF
>TRBV6-5|-|TRBJ2-2|TRBD2
TGTGCCAGCAGTTCGGGACTAGCGGGAGGGGCCGGGGAGCTGTTTTTT
CASSSGLAGGAGELFF
>TRBV6-4|-|TRBJ1-2|-
TGTGCCAGCCGCATGACAGGCTCTAACTATGGCTACACCTTC
CASRMTGSNYGYTF
>TRBV19|-|TRBJ1-4|-
TGTGCCAGTAGTGCCTCTCCCGGGGTCACTAATGAAAAACTGTTTTTT
CASSASPGVTNEKLFF
>TRBV3-1/TRBV3-2|-|TRBJ2-1|TRBD2
TGTGCCAGCAGCCAAGGCCTAGCGGGAGGACACAATGAGCAGTTCTTC
CASSQGLAGGHNEQFF
>TRBV3-1/TRBV3-2|once|TRBJ1-2|TRBD1
TGTGCCAGCAGCCGCCACCCGACCGGGACAGATGGCTACACCTTC
CASSRHPTGTDGYTF
>TRBV30|-|TRBJ1-2|-
TGTGCCTGGAGTTCCGACTCCTATCGAAGGCATGGCTACACCTTC
CAWSSDSYRRHGYTF
>TRBV7-6|-|TRBJ2-5|TRBD1
TGTGCCAGCAGCTACTACAGGGGTCGAAGAGAGACCCAGTACTTC
CASSYYRGRRETQYF
>TRBV7-3|few|TRBJ2-1|-
TGTGCCAGCAGCTTAAACGGAGGAGGGAAGAATGAGCAGTTCTTC
CASSLNGGGKNEQFF
>TRBV4-2|-|TRBJ2-3|-
TGTGCCAGCAGCCTTGTGGGCAGCACAGATACGCAGTATTTT
CASSLVGSTDTQYF
>TRBV30|-|TRBJ2-1|-
TGTGCCGGAGCGAACTACAATGAGCAGTTCTTC
CAGANYNEQFF
>TRBV5-4|once|TRBJ2-4|-
TGTGCCAGCAGCTCACCCCCCCCGGGCAAAAACATTCAGTACTTC
CASSSPPPGKNIQYF
>TRBV7-3|-|TRBJ2-1|-
TGTGCCAGCAGCCCTCCTGAGGGGCGCGGGACGTCTACTGACTACAATGAGCAGTTCTTC
CASSPPEGRGTSTDYNEQFF
>TRBV6-2/TRBV6-3|-|TRBJ2-3|TRBD2
TGTGCCAGCAGTACCGCCGGGCGGGAGAGCACAGATACGCAGTATTTT
CASSTAGRESTDTQYF
>TRBV3-1/TRBV3-2|-|TRBJ2-1|TRBD2
TGTGCCAGCAGCCAAGGACTAGCAACCAACTCCTACAATGAGCAGTTCTTC
CASSQGLATNSYNEQFF
>TRBV5-1|-|TRBJ2-7|TRBD2
TGCGCCAGCAGCTTGGCTCTAGCGGGGTCCTACGAGCAGTACTTC
CASSLALAGSYEQYF
>TRBV3-1/TRBV3-2|-|TRBJ1-3|-
TGTGCCAGCAGCCCAGGATGGGGAGTGTCTGGAAACACCATATATTTT
CASSPGWGVSGNTIYF
>TRBV19|-|TRBJ2-5|TRBD1
TGTGCCAGTAGTGCCCGGGACAGGGGGAGGGAGACCCAGTACTTC
CASSARDRGRETQYF
>TRBV3-1/TRBV3-2|-|TRBJ1-2|-
TGTGCCAGCAGCCAAGGTTCCACTGATGGCTACACCTTC
CASSQGSTDGYTF
>TRBV5-6|-|TRBJ2-6|-
TGTGCCAGCAGCTTGGAAAGGTTGAGGGGGGCCAACGTCCTGACTTTC
CASSLERLRGANVLTF
>TRBV6-5|-|TRBJ2-1|-
TGTGCCAGCAGTCCGACAGGCTTTGAGCAGTTCTTC
CASSPTGFEQFF